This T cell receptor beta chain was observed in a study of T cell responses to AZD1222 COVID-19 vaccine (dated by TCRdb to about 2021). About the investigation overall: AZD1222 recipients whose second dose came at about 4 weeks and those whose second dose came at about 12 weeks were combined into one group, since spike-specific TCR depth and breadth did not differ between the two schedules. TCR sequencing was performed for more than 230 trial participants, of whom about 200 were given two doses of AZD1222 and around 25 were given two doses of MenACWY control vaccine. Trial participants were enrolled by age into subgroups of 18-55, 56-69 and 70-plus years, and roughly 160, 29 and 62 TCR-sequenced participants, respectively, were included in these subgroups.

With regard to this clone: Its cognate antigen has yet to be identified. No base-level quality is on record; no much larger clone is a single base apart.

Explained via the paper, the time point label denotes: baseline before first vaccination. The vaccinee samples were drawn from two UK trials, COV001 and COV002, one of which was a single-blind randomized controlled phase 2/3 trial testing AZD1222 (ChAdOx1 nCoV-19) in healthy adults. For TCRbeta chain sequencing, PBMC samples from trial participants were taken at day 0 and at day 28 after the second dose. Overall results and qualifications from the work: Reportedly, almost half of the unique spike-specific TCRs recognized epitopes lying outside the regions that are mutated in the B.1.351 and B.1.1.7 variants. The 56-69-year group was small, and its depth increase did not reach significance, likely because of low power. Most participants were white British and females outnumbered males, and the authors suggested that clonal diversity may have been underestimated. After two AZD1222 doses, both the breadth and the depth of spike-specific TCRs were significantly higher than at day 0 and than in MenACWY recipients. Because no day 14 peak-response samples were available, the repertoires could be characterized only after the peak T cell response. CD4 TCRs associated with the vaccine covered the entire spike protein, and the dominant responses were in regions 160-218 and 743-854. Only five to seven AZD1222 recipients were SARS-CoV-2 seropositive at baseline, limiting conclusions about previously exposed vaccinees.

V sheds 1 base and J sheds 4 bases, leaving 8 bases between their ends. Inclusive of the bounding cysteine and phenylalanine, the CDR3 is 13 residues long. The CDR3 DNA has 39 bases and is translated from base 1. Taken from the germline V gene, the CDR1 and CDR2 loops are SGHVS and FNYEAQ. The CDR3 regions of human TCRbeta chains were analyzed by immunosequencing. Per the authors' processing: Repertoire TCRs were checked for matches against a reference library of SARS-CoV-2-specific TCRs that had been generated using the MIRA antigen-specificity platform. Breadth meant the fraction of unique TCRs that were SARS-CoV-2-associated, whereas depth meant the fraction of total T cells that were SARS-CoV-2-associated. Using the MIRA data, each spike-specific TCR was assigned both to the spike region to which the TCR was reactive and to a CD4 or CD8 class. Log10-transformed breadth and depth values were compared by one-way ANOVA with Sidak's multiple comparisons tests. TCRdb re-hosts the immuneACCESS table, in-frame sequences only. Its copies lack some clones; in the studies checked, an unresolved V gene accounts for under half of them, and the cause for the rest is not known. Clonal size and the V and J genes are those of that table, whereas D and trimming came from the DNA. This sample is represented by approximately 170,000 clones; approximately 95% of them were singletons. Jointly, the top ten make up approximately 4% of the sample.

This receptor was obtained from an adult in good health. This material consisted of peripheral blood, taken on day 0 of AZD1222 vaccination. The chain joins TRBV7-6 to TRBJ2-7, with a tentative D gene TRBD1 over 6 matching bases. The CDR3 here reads CASSLGDTYEQYF. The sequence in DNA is TGTGCCAGCAGCTTAGGGGACACTTACGAGCAGTACTTC.